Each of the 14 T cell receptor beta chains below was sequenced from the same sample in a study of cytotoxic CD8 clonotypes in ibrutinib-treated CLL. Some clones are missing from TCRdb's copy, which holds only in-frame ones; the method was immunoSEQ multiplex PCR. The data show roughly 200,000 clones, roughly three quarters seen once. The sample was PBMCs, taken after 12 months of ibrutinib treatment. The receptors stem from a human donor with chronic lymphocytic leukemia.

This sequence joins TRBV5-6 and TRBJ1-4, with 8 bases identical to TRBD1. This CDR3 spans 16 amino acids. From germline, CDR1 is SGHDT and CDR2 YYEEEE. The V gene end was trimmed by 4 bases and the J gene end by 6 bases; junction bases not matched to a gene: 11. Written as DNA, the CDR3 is TGTGCCAGCAGCGCTTACCCCGGGACAGGAGATGAAAAACTGTTTTTT. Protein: CASSAYPGTGDEKLFF.

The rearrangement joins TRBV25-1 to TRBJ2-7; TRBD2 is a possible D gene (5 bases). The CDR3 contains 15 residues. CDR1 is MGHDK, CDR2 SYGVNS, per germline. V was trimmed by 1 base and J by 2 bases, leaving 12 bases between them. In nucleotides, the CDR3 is TGTGCCAGCAGTGAATGGGTAGAGGGCACCTACGAGCAGTACTTC. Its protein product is CASSEWVEGTYEQYF.

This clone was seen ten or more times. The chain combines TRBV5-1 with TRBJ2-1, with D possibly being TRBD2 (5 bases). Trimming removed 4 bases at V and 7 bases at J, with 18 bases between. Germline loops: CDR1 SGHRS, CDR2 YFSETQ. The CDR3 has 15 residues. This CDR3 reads CASSPKVASGNEQFF. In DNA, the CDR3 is TGCGCCAGCAGCCCTAAAGTCGCCTCGGGGAATGAGCAGTTCTTC.

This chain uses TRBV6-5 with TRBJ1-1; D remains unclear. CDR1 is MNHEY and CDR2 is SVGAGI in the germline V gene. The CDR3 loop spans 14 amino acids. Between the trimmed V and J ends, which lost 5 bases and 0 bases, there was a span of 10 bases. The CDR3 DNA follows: TGTGCCAGCAGTACGGACGGAATGAACACTGAAGCTTTCTTT. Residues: CASSTDGMNTEAFF.

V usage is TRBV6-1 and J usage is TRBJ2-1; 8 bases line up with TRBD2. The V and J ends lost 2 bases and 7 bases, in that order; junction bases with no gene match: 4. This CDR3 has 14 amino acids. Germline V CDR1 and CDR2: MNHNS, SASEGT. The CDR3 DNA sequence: TGTGCCAGCAGTGAACCCGGGAGGGGGAATGAGCAGTTCTTC. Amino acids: CASSEPGRGNEQFF.

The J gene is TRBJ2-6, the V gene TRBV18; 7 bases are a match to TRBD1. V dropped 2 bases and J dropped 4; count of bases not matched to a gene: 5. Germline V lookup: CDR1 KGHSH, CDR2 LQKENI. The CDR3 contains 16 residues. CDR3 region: CASSPIGTEGANVLTF. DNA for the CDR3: TGTGCCAGCTCACCAATTGGGACAGAAGGGGCCAACGTCCTGACTTTC.

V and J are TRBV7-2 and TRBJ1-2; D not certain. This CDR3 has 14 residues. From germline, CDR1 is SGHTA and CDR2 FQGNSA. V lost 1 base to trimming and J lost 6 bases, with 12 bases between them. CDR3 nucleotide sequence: TGTGCCAGCAGCTTAGTGCAGGTACGCGATGGCTACACCTTC. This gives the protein CASSLVQVRDGYTF.

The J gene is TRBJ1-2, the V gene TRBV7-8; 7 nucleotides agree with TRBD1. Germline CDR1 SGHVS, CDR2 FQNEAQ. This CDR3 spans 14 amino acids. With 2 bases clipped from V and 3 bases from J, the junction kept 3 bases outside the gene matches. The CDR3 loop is CASSLSGGDYGYTF. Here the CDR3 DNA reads TGTGCCAGCAGCTTATCAGGGGGTGACTATGGCTACACCTTC.

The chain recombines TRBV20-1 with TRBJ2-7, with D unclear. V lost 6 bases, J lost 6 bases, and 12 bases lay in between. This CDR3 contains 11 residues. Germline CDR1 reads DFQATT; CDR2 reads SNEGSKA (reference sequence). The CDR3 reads CSAPWEFEQYF. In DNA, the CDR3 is TGCAGTGCCCCGTGGGAATTCGAGCAGTACTTC.

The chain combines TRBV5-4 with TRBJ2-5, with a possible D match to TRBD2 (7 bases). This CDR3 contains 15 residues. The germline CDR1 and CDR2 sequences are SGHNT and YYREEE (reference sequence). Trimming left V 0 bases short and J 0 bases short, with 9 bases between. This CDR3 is CASSLAGGYQETQYF. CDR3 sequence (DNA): TGTGCCAGCAGCTTGGCGGGGGGCTACCAAGAGACCCAGTACTTC.

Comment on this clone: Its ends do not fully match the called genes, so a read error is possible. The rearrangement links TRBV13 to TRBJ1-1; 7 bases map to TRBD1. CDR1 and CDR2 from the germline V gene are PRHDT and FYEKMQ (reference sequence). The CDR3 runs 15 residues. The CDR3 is CASRLGGRGLTEAFF. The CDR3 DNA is TGTGCCAGCCGCTTAGGTGGGAGGGGGCTCACTGAAGCTTTCTTT.

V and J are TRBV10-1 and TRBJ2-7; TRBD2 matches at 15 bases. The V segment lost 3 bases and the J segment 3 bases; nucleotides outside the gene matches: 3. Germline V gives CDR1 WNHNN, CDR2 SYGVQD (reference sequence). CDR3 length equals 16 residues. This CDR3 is CASSDGTSGRLYEQYF. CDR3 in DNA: TGCGCCAGCAGTGACGGGACTAGCGGGAGGCTCTACGAGCAGTACTTC.

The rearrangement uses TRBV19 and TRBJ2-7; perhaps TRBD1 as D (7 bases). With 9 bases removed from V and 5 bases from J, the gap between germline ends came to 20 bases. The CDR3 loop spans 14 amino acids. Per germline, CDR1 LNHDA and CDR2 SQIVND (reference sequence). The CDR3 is CASRGAALSHEQYF. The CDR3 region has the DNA TGTGCCAGCAGGGGGGCAGCGCTATCCCACGAGCAGTACTTC.

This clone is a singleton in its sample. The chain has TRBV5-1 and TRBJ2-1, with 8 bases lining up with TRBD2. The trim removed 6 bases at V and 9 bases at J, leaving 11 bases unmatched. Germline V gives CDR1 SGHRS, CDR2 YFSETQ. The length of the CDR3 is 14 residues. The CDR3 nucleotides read TGCGCCAGCAATGCCGGGACTAGTCGAACTGAGCAGTTCTTC. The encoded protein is CASNAGTSRTEQFF.